Detailed here is one T cell receptor beta chain. Its cognate antigen is unknown. These data come from a study of cytomegalovirus exposure and HLA in healthy donors. It was with 60 Vbeta and 13 Jbeta primers that the PCR ran. Measured with immunoSEQ multiplex PCR; TCRdb has only the in-frame clones, and not every one. The sample holds approximately 150,000 clones, roughly 76% seen once. Notes on the study in general: Researchers catalogued approximately 160 TCR beta chains as cytomegalovirus-associated. Earlier analysis yielded a pattern in which most TCR beta V segments were productive about 90% or about 30% of the time. Most subjects had HLA-A and HLA-B alleles reportedly predicted accurately by TCR beta sequences.

The source is a woman in her 30s in good health and CMV-seronegative. The sample consisted of PBMCs.

The CDR3 reads CASSLEGTGGFYGYTF. The CDR3 region has the DNA TGTGCCAGCAGCTTGGAGGGGACAGGGGGCTTCTATGGCTACACCTTC. The chain couples TRBV5-4 to TRBJ1-2; the match to TRBD1 covers 12 bases. This CDR3 comprises 16 residues. Germline assignment: CDR1 SGHNT and CDR2 YYREEE (reference sequence). V was pared by 0 bases and J by 4 bases, with 4 bases of the junction left unmatched.